The 20 T cell receptor beta chains in this list originate from one sample, sequenced in a study of T cells in pancreatic ductal adenocarcinoma. Method: immunoSEQ multiplex PCR; TCRdb's copy keeps in-frame clones and lacks some. The sample holds around 94,000 clones, about 95% seen once. Surgery without prior neoadjuvant therapy was the treatment of the selected pancreatic ductal adenocarcinoma patients. Material for sequencing was PBMCs. The receptor source for this set is a human donor with pancreatic ductal adenocarcinoma.

The genes are TRBV27 and TRBJ2-7; the match to TRBD2 covers 11 bases. The CDR3 spans 15 residues. In germline, CDR1 is MNHEY, CDR2 SMNVEV (reference sequence). Germline trimming cut 3 bases from V and 0 bases from J; bases unmatched to any gene: 1. The chain's CDR3 is CASSFGTSGSYEQYF. DNA for the CDR3: TGTGCCAGCAGTTTTGGGACTAGCGGCTCCTACGAGCAGTACTTC.

This chain connects TRBV18 to TRBJ1-5, with 10 bases fitting TRBD1. In germline, CDR1 is KGHSH, CDR2 LQKENI. CDR3 length: 14 amino acids. The ends lost 6 bases at V and 7 bases at J; junction bases unmatched: 6. The CDR3 sequence: CASSPGQGVQPQHF. The CDR3 DNA follows: TGTGCCAGCTCTCCAGGACAGGGGGTCCAGCCCCAGCATTTT.

The chain employs TRBV29-1 and TRBJ2-1; TRBD2 aligns across 14 bases. The CDR3 is 15 amino acids. V dropped 2 bases and J dropped 8; count of bases not matched to a gene: 5. CDR1 is SQVTM and CDR2 is ANQGSEA in the germline V gene. In DNA, the CDR3 is TGCAGCGTTGAAATGACTAGCGGGAGGGCCCATGAGCAGTTCTTC. It codes for CSVEMTSGRAHEQFF.

The chain is built from TRBV28 and TRBJ2-7; weak D call: TRBD2 (6 bases). Germline assignment: CDR1 MDHEN and CDR2 SYDVKM. The CDR3 extends over 14 amino acids. V was clipped by 8 bases and J by 2 bases, with 16 bases between them. In DNA, the CDR3 is TGTGCCAGCGGCCGGGCCAGGAGGGCCTACGAGCAGTACTTC. Translated: CASGRARRAYEQYF.

The chain employs TRBV30 and TRBJ1-5; 8 positions match TRBD1. The CDR3 is made up of 17 amino acids. Germline V gene sequence: CDR1 GTSNPN, CDR2 SVGIG (reference sequence). The V and J ends lost 3 bases and 5 bases, in that order; junction bases with no gene match: 15. CDR3 nucleotides: TGTGCCTGGAGCCCGGACAGGGTTGGGGTTGGGGATCAGCCCCAGCATTTT. The encoded protein is CAWSPDRVGVGDQPQHF.

The chain recombines TRBV11-2 with TRBJ2-2; 7 bases are a match to TRBD1. The CDR3 is 16 residues long. Losses at the gene ends were 5 bases for V and 0 bases for J; bases not matched to a gene: 6. The germline gives CDR1 SGHAT, CDR2 FQNNGV. The DNA for the CDR3 is TGTGCCAGCAGCGACGCTGGGACAGCGAACACCGGGGAGCTGTTTTTT. Translated, it gives CASSDAGTANTGELFF.

A single count supports this clone. The chain has TRBV18 and TRBJ2-5; TRBD2 matches at 12 bases. The V gene's germline CDR1 is KGHSH and CDR2 LQKENI. This CDR3 has 14 amino acids. Germline trimming cut 8 bases from V and 3 bases from J; bases unmatched to any gene: 4. This CDR3 reads CASKGLAGKETQYF. The DNA of the CDR3 is TGTGCCAGCAAAGGACTAGCGGGGAAAGAGACCCAGTACTTC.

The chain links TRBV7-2 to TRBJ1-2; no clear D gene. The V end lost 3 bases, the J end lost 8 bases, and 19 bases lay between the germline ends. Looked up from germline, CDR1 is SGHTA and CDR2 is FQGNSA. This CDR3 has 15 residues. CDR3 loop: CASSLAPPLKYGYTF. CDR3 DNA sequence: TGTGCCAGCAGCTTGGCTCCCCCTCTCAAATACGGCTACACCTTC.

The chain carries TRBV5-1 and TRBJ1-3; no clear D gene. Trimming cost V 1 base and J 0 bases, with 11 bases left between them. The V gene's germline CDR1 is SGHRS and CDR2 YFSETQ. The CDR3 extends over 16 amino acids. The DNA for the CDR3 is TGCGCCAGCAGCTTGAAGCCAGGCCCCTCTGGAAACACCATATATTTT. This encodes CASSLKPGPSGNTIYF.

The chain recombines TRBV18 with TRBJ2-5, with TRBD2 matching 7 bases. The CDR3 spans 14 residues. The ends lost 0 bases at V and 4 bases at J; junction bases unmatched: 2. The germline V gene encodes CDR1 KGHSH and CDR2 LQKENI. CDR3 in DNA: TGTGCCAGCTCACCACCGGGGGGGACAGAGACCCAGTACTTC. The encoded protein is CASSPPGGTETQYF.

The J gene is TRBJ2-7, the V gene TRBV18; D may be TRBD2 (6 bases). The V end was cut by 2 bases, the J end by 1 base, with 15 bases between. There are 16 residues in the CDR3. The germline gives CDR1 KGHSH, CDR2 LQKENI. This CDR3 reads CASSPKVSSVSYEQYF. The CDR3 DNA follows: TGTGCCAGCTCACCAAAGGTCTCTAGCGTTTCCTACGAGCAGTACTTC.

The gene calls are TRBV30 and TRBJ2-3, with 9 bases aligning to TRBD1. CDR1 is GTSNPN, CDR2 SVGIG, per germline (reference sequence). The CDR3 runs to 14 residues. V lost 2 bases, J lost 0 bases, and 0 bases stayed unmatched. The CDR3: CAWSTGGSTDTQYF. CDR3 DNA sequence: TGTGCCTGGAGTACAGGGGGCAGCACAGATACGCAGTATTTT.

V usage is TRBV28 and J usage is TRBJ1-5; D uncertain. Germline V gene lookup returns CDR1 MDHEN and CDR2 SYDVKM. The CDR3 length is 15 residues. Trimming shortened V by 5 bases and J by 3 bases, and 14 bases separated the two germline ends. Here the CDR3 reads CASSPPPGINQPQHF. The CDR3 bases are TGTGCCAGCAGTCCCCCTCCGGGTATCAATCAGCCCCAGCATTTT.

This clone appeared once. The genes are TRBV11-2 and TRBJ1-1; 10 bases line up with TRBD1. This CDR3 is built from 16 residues. CDR1 and CDR2 from the germline V gene are SGHAT and FQNNGV. V shed 1 base and J 5 bases; nucleotides not matched to a gene: 7. The CDR3 sequence is CASSLGQGAWGTEAFF. CDR3 nucleotide sequence: TGTGCCAGCAGCTTAGGACAGGGGGCGTGGGGAACTGAAGCTTTCTTT.

The chain links TRBV13 to TRBJ2-5, with D uncertain. The CDR3 spans 13 residues. V was cut by 3 bases and J by 4 bases, with 9 bases left in between. Germline V gene data show CDR1 as PRHDT and CDR2 as FYEKMQ (reference sequence). The CDR3 sequence: CASSFSLLETQYF. As DNA, the CDR3 is TGTGCCAGCAGCTTCTCTCTCCTAGAGACCCAGTACTTC.

This clone was seen a single time. This chain links TRBV4-1 with TRBJ2-2, with 7 bases matching TRBD2. The germline gives CDR1 MGHRA, CDR2 YSYEKL. The length of the CDR3 is 18 residues. J gave up 6 bases and V 0 bases, and 13 bases lay outside the gene matches. The CDR3 coding sequence is TGCGCCAGCAGCCAAGAGAGCGTGACGGAGGGAGGGCCCGGGGAGCTGTTTTTT. Translating it yields CASSQESVTEGGPGELFF.

The J gene is TRBJ2-3, the V gene TRBV5-1; 8 positions match TRBD2. The CDR3 length is 17 residues. Germline V gives CDR1 SGHRS, CDR2 YFSETQ. The V gene end was trimmed by 3 bases and the J gene end by 0 bases; junction bases not matched to a gene: 9. CDR3 loop: CASSSALTSGSTDTQYF. CDR3 sequence (DNA): TGCGCCAGCAGCTCCGCTCTAACTAGCGGAAGCACAGATACGCAGTATTTT. The complete variable domain, with remaining parts taken from reference TRBV5-1 and TRBJ2-3, reads KAGVTQTPRYLIKTRGQQVTLSCSPISGHRSVSWYQQTPGQGLQFLFEYFSETQRNKGNFPGRFSGRQFSNSRSEMNVSTLELGDSALYLCASSSALTSGSTDTQYFGPGTRLTVL.

This sequence joins TRBV15 and TRBJ2-5; no clear D. Germline lookup yields CDR1 LNHNV and CDR2 YYDKDF (reference sequence). The CDR3 length is 14 residues. The ends were cut back, 0 bases at V and 2 bases at J, with 7 bases in the middle. The CDR3 loop is CATSRDTVQETQYF. Here the CDR3 DNA reads TGTGCCACCAGCAGAGATACTGTTCAAGAGACCCAGTACTTC.

The chain couples TRBV27 to TRBJ2-7; perhaps TRBD1 as D (5 bases). The CDR3 is made up of 12 amino acids. Germline assignment: CDR1 MNHEY and CDR2 SMNVEV (reference sequence). The ends were cut back, 5 bases at V and 4 bases at J, with 9 bases in the middle. The CDR3 reads CASSPTGYEQYF. In nucleotides, the CDR3 is TGTGCCAGCAGTCCCACAGGTTACGAGCAGTACTTC.

The CDR3 sequence: CASSAGPSGTGELFF. In DNA form, the CDR3 reads TGTGCCAGCAGCGCAGGCCCCAGCGGGACCGGGGAGCTGTTTTTT. The rearrangement links TRBV9 to TRBJ2-2, with D maybe TRBD2 (6 bases). V was pared by 3 bases and J by 5 bases, with 14 bases between. The CDR3 spans 15 residues. Germline loops: CDR1 SGDLS, CDR2 YYNGEE. Looking up the rest from reference TRBV9 and TRBJ2-2 gives the full variable domain: DSGVTQTPKHLITATGQRVTLRCSPRSGDLSVYWYQQSLDQGLQFLIQYYNGEERAKGNILERFSAQQFPDLHSELNLSSLELGDSALYFCASSAGPSGTGELFFGEGSRLTVL.